What follows describes a single T cell receptor (beta chain). These data come from a study of immune cell composition in non-small cell lung cancer. The normal lung sample lay at least 3 cm, and maximally far, from the tumour. The method was immunoSEQ multiplex PCR; TCRdb's version includes in-frame clones alone and lacks a portion of them. The sample yields around 16,000 clones, about three quarters seen once. The germline CDR1 and CDR2 sequences are MGHRA and YSYEKL. The CDR3 sequence is 15 residues long. V shed 3 bases and J shed 8 bases, with 19 bases lying between them. In addition, the sample was reused for a study of CD4 T cells in lung cancer.

V gene TRBV4-1 combines with J gene TRBJ1-1; perhaps TRBD1 as D (5 bases). Material for sequencing was non-adjacent lung tissue. The receptor's source is a human donor with non-small cell lung cancer. CDR3: CASSQRGGGLTEAFF. For the CDR3, the DNA is TGCGCCAGCAGCCAGAGGGGCGGGGGTTTGACAGAAGCTTTCTTT.